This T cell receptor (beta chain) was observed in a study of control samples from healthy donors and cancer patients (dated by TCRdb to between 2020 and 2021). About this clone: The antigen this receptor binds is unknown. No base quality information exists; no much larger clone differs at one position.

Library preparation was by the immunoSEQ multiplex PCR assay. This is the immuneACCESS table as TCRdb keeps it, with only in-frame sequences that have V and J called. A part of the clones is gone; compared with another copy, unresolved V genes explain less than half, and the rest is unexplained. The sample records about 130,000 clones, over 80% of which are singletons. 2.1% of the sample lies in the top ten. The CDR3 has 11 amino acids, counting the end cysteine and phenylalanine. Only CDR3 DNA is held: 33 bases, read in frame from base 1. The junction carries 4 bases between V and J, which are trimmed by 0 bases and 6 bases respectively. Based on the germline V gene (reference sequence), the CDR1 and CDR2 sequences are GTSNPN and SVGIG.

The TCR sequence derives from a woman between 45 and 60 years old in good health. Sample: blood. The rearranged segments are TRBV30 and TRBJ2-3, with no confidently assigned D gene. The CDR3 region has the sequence CAWSVRDTQYF. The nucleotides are TGTGCCTGGAGTGTACGGGATACGCAGTATTTT.